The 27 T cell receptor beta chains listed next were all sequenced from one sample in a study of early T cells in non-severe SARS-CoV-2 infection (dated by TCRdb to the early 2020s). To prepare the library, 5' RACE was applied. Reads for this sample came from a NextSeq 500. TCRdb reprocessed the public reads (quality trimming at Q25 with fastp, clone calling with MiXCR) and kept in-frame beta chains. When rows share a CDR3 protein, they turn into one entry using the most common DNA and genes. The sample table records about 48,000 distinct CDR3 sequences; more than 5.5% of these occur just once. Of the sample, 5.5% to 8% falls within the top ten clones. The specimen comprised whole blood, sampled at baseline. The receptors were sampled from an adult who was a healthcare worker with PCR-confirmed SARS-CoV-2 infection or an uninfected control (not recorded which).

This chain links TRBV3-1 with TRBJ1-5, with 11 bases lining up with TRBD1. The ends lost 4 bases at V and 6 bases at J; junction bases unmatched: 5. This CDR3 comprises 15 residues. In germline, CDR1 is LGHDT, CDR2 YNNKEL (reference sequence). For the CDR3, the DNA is TGTGCCAGCAGCCCCGGACAGGGGGCAGCTCAGCCCCAGCATTTT. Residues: CASSPGQGAAQPQHF.

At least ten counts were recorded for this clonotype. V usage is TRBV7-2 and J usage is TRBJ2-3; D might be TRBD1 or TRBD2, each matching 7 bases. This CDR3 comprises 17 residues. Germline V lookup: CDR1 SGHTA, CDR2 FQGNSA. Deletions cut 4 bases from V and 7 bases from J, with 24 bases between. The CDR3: CASSSQGGAYRLNTQYF. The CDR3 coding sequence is TGTGCCAGCAGCTCGCAGGGGGGGGCCTACCGCCTAAATACGCAGTATTTT.

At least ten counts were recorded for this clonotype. The DNA for the CDR3 is TGTGCCAGCAGTTTAAGGAGCCGATACTACGAGCAGTACTTC. The encoded protein is CASSLRSRYYEQYF. V and J are TRBV28 and TRBJ2-7, with unresolved D. V was shortened by 2 bases and J by 3 bases, with 11 bases between the two germline ends. CDR3 size: 14 residues. The V gene's germline CDR1 is MDHEN and CDR2 SYDVKM.

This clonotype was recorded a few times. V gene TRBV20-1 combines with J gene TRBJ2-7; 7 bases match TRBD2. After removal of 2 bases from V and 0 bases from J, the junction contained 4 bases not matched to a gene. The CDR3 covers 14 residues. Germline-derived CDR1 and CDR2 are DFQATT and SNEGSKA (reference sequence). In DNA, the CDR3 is TGCAGTGCTAGACTTAGCGGGTTCTCCTACGAGCAGTACTTC. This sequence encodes CSARLSGFSYEQYF.

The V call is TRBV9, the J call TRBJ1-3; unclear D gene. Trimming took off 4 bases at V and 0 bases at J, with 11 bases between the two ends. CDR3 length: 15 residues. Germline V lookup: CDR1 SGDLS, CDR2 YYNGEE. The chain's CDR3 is CASSQKEGSGNTIYF. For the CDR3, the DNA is TGTGCCAGCAGCCAAAAAGAGGGCTCTGGAAACACCATATATTTT.

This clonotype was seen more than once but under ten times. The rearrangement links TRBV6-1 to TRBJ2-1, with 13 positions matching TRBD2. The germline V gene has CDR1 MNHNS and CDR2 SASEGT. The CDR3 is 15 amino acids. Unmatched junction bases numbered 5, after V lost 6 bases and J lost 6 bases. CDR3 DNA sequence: TGTGCCAGCAGCCCCGGGACTAGCGGGATCAATGAGCAGTTCTTC. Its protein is CASSPGTSGINEQFF.

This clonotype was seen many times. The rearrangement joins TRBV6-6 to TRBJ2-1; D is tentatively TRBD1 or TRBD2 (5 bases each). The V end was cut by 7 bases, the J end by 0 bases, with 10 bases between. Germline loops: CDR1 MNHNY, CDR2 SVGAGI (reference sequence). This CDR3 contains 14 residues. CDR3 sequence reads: CASIRGGSYNEQFF. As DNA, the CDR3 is TGTGCCAGCATCCGTGGGGGCTCCTACAATGAGCAGTTCTTC.

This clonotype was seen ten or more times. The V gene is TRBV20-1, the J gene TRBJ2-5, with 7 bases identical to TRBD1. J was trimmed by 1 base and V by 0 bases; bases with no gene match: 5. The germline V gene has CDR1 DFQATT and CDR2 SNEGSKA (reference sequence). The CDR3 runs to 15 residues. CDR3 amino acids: CSARDFGTVQETQYF. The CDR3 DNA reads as TGCAGTGCTAGAGATTTCGGGACAGTCCAAGAGACCCAGTACTTC.

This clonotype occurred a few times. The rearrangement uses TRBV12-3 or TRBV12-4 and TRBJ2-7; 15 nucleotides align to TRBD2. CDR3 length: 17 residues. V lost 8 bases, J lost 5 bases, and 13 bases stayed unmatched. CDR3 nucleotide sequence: TGTGCCAGCCTACCCCGGGGGACTAGCGGGAGGATCGACGAGCAGTACTTC. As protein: CASLPRGTSGRIDEQYF.

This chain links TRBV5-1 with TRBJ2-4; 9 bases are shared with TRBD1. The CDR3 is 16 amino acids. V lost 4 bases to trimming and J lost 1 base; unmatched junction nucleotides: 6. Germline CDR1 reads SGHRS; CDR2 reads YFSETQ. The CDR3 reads CASSLGQGEAKNIQYF. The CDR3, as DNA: TGCGCCAGCAGCCTGGGACAGGGCGAGGCCAAAAACATTCAGTACTTC.

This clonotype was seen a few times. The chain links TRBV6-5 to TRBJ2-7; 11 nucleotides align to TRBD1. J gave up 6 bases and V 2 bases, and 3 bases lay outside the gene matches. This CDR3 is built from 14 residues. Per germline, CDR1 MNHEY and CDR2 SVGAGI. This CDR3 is CASSYGTGGGEQYF. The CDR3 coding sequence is TGTGCCAGCAGTTACGGGACAGGGGGAGGCGAGCAGTACTTC.

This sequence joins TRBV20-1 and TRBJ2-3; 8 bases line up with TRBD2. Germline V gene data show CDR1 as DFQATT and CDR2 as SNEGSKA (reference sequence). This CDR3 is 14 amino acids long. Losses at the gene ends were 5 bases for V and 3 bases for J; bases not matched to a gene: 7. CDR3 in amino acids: CSAASGSKTDTQYF. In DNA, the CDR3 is TGCAGTGCTGCGAGCGGGAGTAAGACAGATACGCAGTATTTT.

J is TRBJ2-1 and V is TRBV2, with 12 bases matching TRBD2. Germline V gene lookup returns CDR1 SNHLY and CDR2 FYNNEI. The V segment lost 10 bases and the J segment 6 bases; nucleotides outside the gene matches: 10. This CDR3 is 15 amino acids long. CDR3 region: CANRPTSGSSNEQFF. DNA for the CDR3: TGTGCCAACAGGCCGACTAGCGGGAGTTCCAATGAGCAGTTCTTC.

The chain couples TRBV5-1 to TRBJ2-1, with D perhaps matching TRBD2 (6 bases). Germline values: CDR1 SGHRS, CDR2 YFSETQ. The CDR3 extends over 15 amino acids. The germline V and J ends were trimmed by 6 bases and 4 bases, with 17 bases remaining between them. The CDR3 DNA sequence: TGCGCCAGCACTCGATCGGGAGCGGGTTACAATGAGCAGTTCTTC. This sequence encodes CASTRSGAGYNEQFF.

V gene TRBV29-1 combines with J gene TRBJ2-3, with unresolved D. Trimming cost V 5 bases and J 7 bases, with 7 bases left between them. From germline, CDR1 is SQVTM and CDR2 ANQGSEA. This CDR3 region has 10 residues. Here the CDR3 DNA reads TGCAGCGTTCAGAGGAATACGCAGTATTTT. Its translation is CSVQRNTQYF.

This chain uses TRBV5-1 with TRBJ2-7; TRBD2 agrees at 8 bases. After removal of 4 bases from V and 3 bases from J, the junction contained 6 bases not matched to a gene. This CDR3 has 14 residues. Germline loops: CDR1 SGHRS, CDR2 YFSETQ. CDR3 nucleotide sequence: TGCGCCAGCAGCACCGCGGGACTAGGCTACGAGCAGTACTTC. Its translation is CASSTAGLGYEQYF.

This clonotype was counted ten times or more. CDR3 loop: CASSPLGLAIYNEQFF. Written as DNA, the CDR3 is TGTGCCAGCAGCCCACTCGGACTAGCCATCTACAATGAGCAGTTCTTC. This sequence joins TRBV12-3 or TRBV12-4 and TRBJ2-1; TRBD2 agrees at 8 bases. The CDR3 extends over 16 amino acids. V was clipped by 6 bases and J by 3 bases; unmatched bases: 10.

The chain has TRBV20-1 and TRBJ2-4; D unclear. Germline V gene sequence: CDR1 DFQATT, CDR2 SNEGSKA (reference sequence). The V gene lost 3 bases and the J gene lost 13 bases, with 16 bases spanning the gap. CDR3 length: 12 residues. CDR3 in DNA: TGCAGTGCTAGCCCCGACTCGTTCGGACAGTACTTC. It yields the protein CSASPDSFGQYF.

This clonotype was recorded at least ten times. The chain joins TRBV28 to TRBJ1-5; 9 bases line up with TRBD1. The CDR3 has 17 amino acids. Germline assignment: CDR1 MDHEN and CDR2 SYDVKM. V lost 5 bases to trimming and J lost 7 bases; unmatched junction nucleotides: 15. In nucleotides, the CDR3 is TGTGCCAGCAGTCGACGGATGGGACAGGGTCTTGGGCAGCCCCAGCATTTT. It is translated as CASSRRMGQGLGQPQHF.

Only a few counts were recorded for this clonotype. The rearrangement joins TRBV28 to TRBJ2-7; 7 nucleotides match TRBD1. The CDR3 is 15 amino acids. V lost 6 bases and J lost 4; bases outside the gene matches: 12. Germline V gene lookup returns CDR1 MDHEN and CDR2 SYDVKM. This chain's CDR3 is CASSLPRGLTYEQYF. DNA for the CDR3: TGTGCCAGCAGCCTCCCGAGGGGGCTTACATACGAGCAGTACTTC.

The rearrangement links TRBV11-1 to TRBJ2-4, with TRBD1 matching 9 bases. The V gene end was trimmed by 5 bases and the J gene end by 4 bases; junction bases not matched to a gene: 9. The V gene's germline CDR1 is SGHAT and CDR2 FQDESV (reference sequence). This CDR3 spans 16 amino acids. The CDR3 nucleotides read TGTGCCAGCAGCACCGGACAGGGGAAGGGGAAAAACATTCAGTACTTC. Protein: CASSTGQGKGKNIQYF.

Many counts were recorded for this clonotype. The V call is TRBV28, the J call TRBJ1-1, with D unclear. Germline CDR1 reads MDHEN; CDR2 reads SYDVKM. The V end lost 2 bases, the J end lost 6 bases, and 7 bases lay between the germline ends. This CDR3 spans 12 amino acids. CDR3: CASSLSLAEAFF. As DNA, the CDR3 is TGTGCCAGCAGTTTAAGTCTGGCTGAAGCTTTCTTT.

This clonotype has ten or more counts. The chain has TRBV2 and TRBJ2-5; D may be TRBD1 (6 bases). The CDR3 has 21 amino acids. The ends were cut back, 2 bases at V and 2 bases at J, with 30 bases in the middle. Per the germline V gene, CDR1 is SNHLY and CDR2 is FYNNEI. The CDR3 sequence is CASSERQGWMLTVGPQETQYF. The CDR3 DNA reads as TGTGCCAGCAGTGAAAGGCAGGGGTGGATGTTAACGGTAGGACCGCAAGAGACCCAGTACTTC.

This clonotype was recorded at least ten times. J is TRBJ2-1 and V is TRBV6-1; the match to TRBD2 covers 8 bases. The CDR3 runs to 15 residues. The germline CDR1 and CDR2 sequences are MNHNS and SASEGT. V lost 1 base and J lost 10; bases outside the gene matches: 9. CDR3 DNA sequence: TGTGCCAGCAGTGAAGTGCTAGCGGGTCAAGGAGAGCAGTTCTTC. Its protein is CASSEVLAGQGEQFF.

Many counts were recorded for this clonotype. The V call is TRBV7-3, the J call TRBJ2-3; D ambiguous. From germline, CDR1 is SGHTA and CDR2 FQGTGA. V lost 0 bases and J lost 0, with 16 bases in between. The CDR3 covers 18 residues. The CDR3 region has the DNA TGTGCCAGCAGCTTAACCGGGTTTGTGGAAGAAAGCACAGATACGCAGTATTTT. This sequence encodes CASSLTGFVEESTDTQYF.

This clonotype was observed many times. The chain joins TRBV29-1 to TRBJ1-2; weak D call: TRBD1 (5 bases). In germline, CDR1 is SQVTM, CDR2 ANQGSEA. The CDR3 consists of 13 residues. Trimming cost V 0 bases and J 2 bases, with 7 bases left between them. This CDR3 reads CSVEDGGNYGYTF. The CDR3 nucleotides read TGCAGCGTTGAAGATGGGGGGAACTATGGCTACACCTTC.

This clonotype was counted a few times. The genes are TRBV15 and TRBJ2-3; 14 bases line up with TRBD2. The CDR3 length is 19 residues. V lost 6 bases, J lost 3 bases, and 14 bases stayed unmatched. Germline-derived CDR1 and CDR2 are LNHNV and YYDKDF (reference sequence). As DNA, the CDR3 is TGTGCCACCAGTAGGGGGACTAGCGGGAGTAGGAGAAGTACAGATACGCAGTATTTT. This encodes CATSRGTSGSRRSTDTQYF.